The clone carrying this T cell receptor (beta chain) was found many times. The antigen is unknown. A second roughly 7 to 12 cycle PCR used barcoded and J-beta primers. In TCRdb, the 5' RACE reads were re-called with MiXCR into one record per CDR3 protein. The data contain around 870,000 distinct CDR3 sequences, 29% of them singletons. The sample is drawn from a study of blood T cells in healthy people across ages. Findings and caveats of the study: Age brought a roughly linear fall in TCR beta diversity measured per million T cells.

The specimen sequenced was blood. The receptor was derived from an elderly woman in good health.

CDR3 coding DNA: TGCGCCAGCAGCTTACGACAGGTTACTTCCTACGAGCAGTACTTC. It specifies CASSLRQVTSYEQYF. This sequence joins TRBV4-1 and TRBJ2-7; D is possibly TRBD1 (6 bases). Germline-derived CDR1 and CDR2 are MGHRA and YSYEKL. This CDR3 is 15 amino acids long. Deletions cut 5 bases from V and 1 base from J, with 15 bases between.